The 18 T cell receptor beta chains reported below all come from one sample, sequenced in a study of CD8 T cells in ankylosing spondylitis (dated by TCRdb to 2016 to 2017). The library came from 5' RACE. The sequencer was an Illumina HiSeq 2500. The raw public data were reprocessed by TCRdb itself: fastp quality trimming at Q25, MiXCR clonotype calling, in-frame beta chains only. Each record represents a unique CDR3 protein, reported with the most common genes and DNA among its rows. The table for this sample lists around 250,000 distinct CDR3 sequences; around a tenth of them were counted only once. The ten largest clones take up approximately 6.6% of the sample. Source material: blood, either unsorted or a sorted T cell fraction (not recorded which). Receptors were obtained from a male donor with ankylosing spondylitis or in good health (not recorded which).

This clonotype came up many times. This sequence joins TRBV5-1 and TRBJ2-5; maybe TRBD2 (7 bases). Germline V lookup: CDR1 SGHRS, CDR2 YFSETQ. The CDR3 has 15 amino acids. V lost 3 bases to trimming and J lost 5 bases, with 17 bases between them. The CDR3 loop is CASSSQSSGQETQYF. The CDR3 DNA sequence: TGCGCCAGCAGCTCCCAGTCTAGCGGACAGGAGACCCAGTACTTC.

This clonotype was seen many times. This chain connects TRBV9 to TRBJ2-5; 7 positions match TRBD2. This CDR3 is 16 amino acids long. V lost 3 bases and J lost 0; bases outside the gene matches: 8. CDR1 is SGDLS, CDR2 YYNGEE, per germline. For the CDR3, the DNA is TGTGCCAGCAGCGAGGCTAGCGGCATGTACCAAGAGACCCAGTACTTC. Encoded protein: CASSEASGMYQETQYF.

This clonotype turned up a few times. In nucleotides, the CDR3 is TGCGCCAGCAGCCCCCGGATAGCGGGGGGGGGCAATGAGCAGTTCTTC. As protein: CASSPRIAGGGNEQFF. The chain combines TRBV5-1 with TRBJ2-1, with TRBD2 matching 11 bases. Germline CDR1 and CDR2: SGHRS and YFSETQ. The CDR3 loop spans 16 amino acids. Trimming took 4 bases from V and 6 from J; bases not matched to a gene: 9.

The gene calls are TRBV2 and TRBJ1-1; D perhaps matches TRBD1 (5 bases). Germline values: CDR1 SNHLY, CDR2 FYNNEI. The CDR3 consists of 13 residues. Trimming stripped 4 bases from V and 6 bases from J, with 12 bases between. The CDR3 loop is CASSVMRGAEAFF. CDR3 coding DNA: TGTGCCAGCAGTGTGATGCGGGGGGCTGAAGCTTTCTTT.

This clonotype was seen at least ten times. The CDR3, as DNA: TGTGCCAGCAGCCTCCATGGGACTAGCGAGGGGGAGACCCAGTACTTC. It encodes CASSLHGTSEGETQYF. The J gene is TRBJ2-5, the V gene TRBV7-2, with 10 bases that match TRBD2. The CDR3 is 16 amino acids. J gave up 5 bases and V 5 bases, and 11 bases lay outside the gene matches. From germline, CDR1 is SGHTA and CDR2 FQGNSA.

This clonotype was detected many times. J is TRBJ2-7 and V is TRBV20-1, with 11 positions matching TRBD2. CDR3 length: 16 amino acids. Germline V CDR1 and CDR2: DFQATT, SNEGSKA (reference sequence). The V segment lost 0 bases and the J segment 2 bases; nucleotides outside the gene matches: 6. The CDR3 is CSARDPLAGETYEQYF. The CDR3 DNA reads as TGCAGTGCTAGAGACCCACTAGCGGGAGAAACCTACGAGCAGTACTTC.

This clonotype has more than one count but fewer than ten. This chain uses TRBV5-1 with TRBJ2-1; a weak D match, TRBD1 (6 bases). This CDR3 has 15 amino acids. V was trimmed by 0 bases and J by 0 bases, leaving 7 bases between them. The V gene's germline CDR1 is SGHRS and CDR2 YFSETQ. The CDR3 nucleotides read TGCGCCAGCAGCTTGGGACAGGCCTCCTACAATGAGCAGTTCTTC. Translating gives CASSLGQASYNEQFF.

This clonotype appeared many times. The V call is TRBV6-1, the J call TRBJ2-1; TRBD2 matches 8 bases. Germline V gives CDR1 MNHNS, CDR2 SASEGT. This CDR3 has 17 amino acids. The J segment lost 3 bases and the V segment lost 6 bases, leaving 13 bases of the junction unmatched. The CDR3 protein is CASSSYPTSVNYNEQFF. The CDR3 coding sequence is TGTGCCAGCAGCTCATACCCGACTAGCGTAAACTACAATGAGCAGTTCTTC.

This clonotype was detected many times. This sequence joins TRBV12-3 or TRBV12-4 and TRBJ2-6; D is possibly TRBD1 or TRBD2 (5 bases each). CDR3 length: 15 amino acids. The V end lost 5 bases, the J end lost 0 bases, and 8 bases lay between the germline ends. CDR3 protein: CASSLGDSGANVLTF. The DNA of the CDR3 is TGTGCCAGCAGTCTGGGGGACTCTGGGGCCAACGTCCTGACTTTC.

This clonotype has ten or more counts. The rearrangement joins TRBV5-1 to TRBJ2-7; 7 bases are shared with TRBD1. Unmatched junction bases numbered 5, after V lost 3 bases and J lost 2 bases. The germline V gene encodes CDR1 SGHRS and CDR2 YFSETQ. This CDR3 is 14 amino acids long. DNA for the CDR3: TGCGCCAGCAGCTGGACAGGTGCGACCTACGAGCAGTACTTC. It translates to CASSWTGATYEQYF.

In this sample, this clonotype turned up many times. V gene TRBV7-8 combines with J gene TRBJ2-7, with D hard to call. The CDR3 extends over 14 amino acids. Trimming took 5 bases from V and 3 from J, leaving 14 bases between them. Germline V lookup: CDR1 SGHVS, CDR2 FQNEAQ. CDR3 nucleotide sequence: TGTGCCAGCAGCCCACTTACGGTGATCTACGAGCAGTACTTC. This codes for CASSPLTVIYEQYF.

There are many counts of this clonotype. The genes are TRBV5-1 and TRBJ2-1; D not resolved. Trimming stripped 0 bases from V and 9 bases from J, with 10 bases between. The germline CDR1 and CDR2 sequences are SGHRS and YFSETQ. The CDR3 length is 13 residues. CDR3 in amino acids: CASSLVLASEQFF. As DNA, the CDR3 is TGCGCCAGCAGCTTGGTTTTGGCGAGTGAGCAGTTCTTC. The complete variable domain, with remaining parts taken from reference TRBV5-1 and TRBJ2-1, reads KAGVTQTPRYLIKTRGQQVTLSCSPISGHRSVSWYQQTPGQGLQFLFEYFSETQRNKGNFPGRFSGRQFSNSRSEMNVSTLELGDSALYLCASSLVLASEQFFGPGTRLTVL.

This clonotype was detected a few times. V and J are TRBV11-2 and TRBJ2-5; D gene ambiguous. CDR1 SGHAT and CDR2 FQNNGV come from the germline V gene. V was shortened by 1 base and J by 1 base, with 10 bases between the two germline ends. The CDR3 length is 15 residues. CDR3 nucleotide sequence: TGTGCCAGCAGCTTAGCACCGGCCCCCCAAGAGACCCAGTACTTC. Translated: CASSLAPAPQETQYF.

In its sample, this clonotype was seen a few times. The rearrangement joins TRBV20-1 to TRBJ1-2; no reliable D call. Trimming cost V 7 bases and J 4 bases, with 13 bases left between them. Germline V lookup: CDR1 DFQATT, CDR2 SNEGSKA (reference sequence). The CDR3 covers 12 residues. The CDR3 DNA follows: TGCAGTGTGATAGGGTCGGTCTATGGCTACACCTTC. Protein sequence: CSVIGSVYGYTF.

This clonotype was detected many times. This chain connects TRBV5-1 to TRBJ1-1; TRBD1 matches at 7 bases. CDR1 is SGHRS and CDR2 is YFSETQ in the germline V gene. The V gene end was trimmed by 2 bases and the J gene end by 5 bases; junction bases not matched to a gene: 6. The CDR3 is 14 residues long. In DNA form, the CDR3 reads TGCGCCAGCAGCTTCGGCAGGGGGGGTACTGAAGCTTTCTTT. Translation: CASSFGRGGTEAFF.

The sample holds many counts of this clonotype. The chain couples TRBV5-1 to TRBJ2-1; 9 bases are shared with TRBD1. With 2 bases clipped from V and 7 bases from J, the junction kept 7 bases outside the gene matches. Per the germline V gene, CDR1 is SGHRS and CDR2 is YFSETQ. The CDR3 has 15 amino acids. The CDR3 is CASSFPGQGENEQFF. The CDR3 nucleotides are TGCGCCAGCAGCTTCCCGGGACAGGGCGAGAATGAGCAGTTCTTC.

This clonotype was recorded at least ten times. The DNA of the CDR3 is TGTGCCAGCAGCTTGGCGGGAGCTTCCTACAATGAGCAGTTCTTC. Translation: CASSLAGASYNEQFF. This chain uses TRBV7-6 with TRBJ2-1; 7 nucleotides align to TRBD2. The germline CDR1 and CDR2 sequences are SGHVS and FNYEAQ. Germline trimming cut 3 bases from V and 1 base from J; bases unmatched to any gene: 3. This CDR3 region has 15 residues.

This clonotype was seen many times. This sequence joins TRBV27 and TRBJ2-5, with D possibly TRBD1 on 5 matching bases. Germline CDR1 reads MNHEY; CDR2 reads SMNVEV (reference sequence). V was pared by 6 bases and J by 4 bases, with 15 bases between. There are 14 residues in the CDR3. CDR3 DNA sequence: TGTGCCAGCAGACTCGGGCAGGGCATAGAGACCCAGTACTTC. As protein: CASRLGQGIETQYF.